This T cell receptor (beta chain) was sequenced during a study of long-term antiretroviral therapy in people with HIV. Runs used v3.0 of the immunoSEQ assay and were done at survey level. Clones were read by immunoSEQ multiplex PCR, and TCRdb kept only the in-frame ones, dropping some. The sample includes over 25,000 clones, approximately 86% of them seen just once. Trimming removed 4 bases from V and 4 bases from J, with 9 bases in between. This CDR3 comprises 13 residues. Germline lookup yields CDR1 SGHDT and CDR2 YYEEEE. This clone was seen only once. Its antigen is unknown. Study observations and caveats: Missing from the dataset were any data on ART adherence, viral resistance or therapy changes.

The gene calls are TRBV5-6 and TRBJ1-3; D is unresolved. Sequenced material: unsorted PBMCs, taken 0.8 years after starting antiretroviral therapy. The source of this sequence is a woman in her twenties or thirties with HIV. In DNA form, the CDR3 reads TGTGCCAGCAGCCCGGTCTCCGGAAACACCATATATTTT. Translation: CASSPVSGNTIYF.